This passage covers 8 T cell receptor beta chains from one sample sequenced in a study of OX40 agonist ivuxolimab in advanced cancers. TCRdb keeps only in-frame clones here, not all; method: immunoSEQ multiplex PCR. Among some 74,000 clones, around 82% were seen once, and the ten largest hold under 4%. Sequenced here: CD4+ or CD8+ T cells sorted from blood, sampled in a trial of the OX40 agonist ivuxolimab. The receptors shown here come from an adult with an advanced solid tumor such as melanoma, head and neck, liver or kidney cancer.

This clone was recorded only once. This rearrangement joins TRBV7-8 to TRBJ2-1; 11 nucleotides align to TRBD2. Looked up from germline, CDR1 is SGHVS and CDR2 is FQNEAQ. CDR3 length: 15 residues. V shed 1 base and J 4 bases; nucleotides not matched to a gene: 0. Here the CDR3 DNA reads TGTGCCAGCAGCTTAGGACTAGCGGGGTACAATGAGCAGTTCTTC. Protein sequence: CASSLGLAGYNEQFF.

V gene TRBV7-9 combines with J gene TRBJ2-1, with D uncertain. CDR1 is SEHNR and CDR2 is FQNEAQ in the germline V gene (reference sequence). CDR3 size: 12 residues. V lost 2 bases and J lost 6, with 5 bases in between. CDR3 in DNA: TGTGCCAGCAGCTTATTGGCCAATGAGCAGTTCTTC. Its translation is CASSLLANEQFF.

The chain combines TRBV28 with TRBJ2-5; 10 positions match TRBD2. V trimming: 3 bases; J trimming: 11 bases; junction bases outside the gene matches: 3. The CDR3 is 12 amino acids. Germline-derived CDR1 and CDR2 are MDHEN and SYDVKM. CDR3 protein: CASSFGLAEQYF. CDR3 DNA sequence: TGTGCCAGCAGTTTCGGACTAGCGGAACAGTACTTC.

This clone appeared once. The rearrangement links TRBV5-1 to TRBJ2-2; the match to TRBD2 covers 8 bases. The junction had 7 bases not matched to a gene; V was cut back by 5 bases and J by 4 bases. The germline CDR1 and CDR2 sequences are SGHRS and YFSETQ. This CDR3 has 15 residues. DNA for the CDR3: TGCGCCAGCAGAGACGGGAGGGCCCTCACCGGGGAGCTGTTTTTT. Protein: CASRDGRALTGELFF.

Only one count was recorded for this clone. The V gene is TRBV5-1, the J gene TRBJ2-2; 7 bases map to TRBD2. Trimming removed 1 base from V and 1 base from J; junction bases left unmatched: 1. CDR1 is SGHRS, CDR2 YFSETQ, per germline. The CDR3 runs to 15 residues. CDR3 nucleotide sequence: TGCGCCAGCAGCTTGCCTAGCGGGAACACCGGGGAGCTGTTTTTT. This gives the protein CASSLPSGNTGELFF.

The J gene is TRBJ2-5, the V gene TRBV5-1; 12 nucleotides agree with TRBD2. The V and J ends lost 4 bases and 5 bases, in that order; junction bases with no gene match: 3. CDR1 and CDR2 (germline): SGHRS, YFSETQ. The CDR3 covers 14 residues. CDR3 sequence (DNA): TGCGCCAGCAGCCCTGGGACTAGCGGGGAGACCCAGTACTTC. Protein sequence: CASSPGTSGETQYF. Combining the CDR3 with reference TRBV5-1 and TRBJ2-5 gives the whole variable domain KAGVTQTPRYLIKTRGQQVTLSCSPISGHRSVSWYQQTPGQGLQFLFEYFSETQRNKGNFPGRFSGRQFSNSRSEMNVSTLELGDSALYLCASSPGTSGETQYFGPGTRLLVL.

This chain links TRBV7-3 with TRBJ2-3; the D is unclear. V was shortened by 5 bases and J by 2 bases, with 11 bases between the two germline ends. This CDR3 region has 14 residues. Looked up from germline, CDR1 is SGHTA and CDR2 is FQGTGA. The CDR3 bases are TGTGCCAGCAGCCTTAACCCAACCACAGATACGCAGTATTTT. It encodes CASSLNPTTDTQYF. The complete variable domain, with remaining parts taken from reference TRBV7-3 and TRBJ2-3, reads GAGVSQTPSNKVTEKGKYVELRCDPISGHTALYWYRQSLGQGPEFLIYFQGTGAADDSGLPNDRFFAVRPEGSVSTLKIQRTERGDSAVYLCASSLNPTTDTQYFGPGTRLTVL.

The V gene is TRBV28, the J gene TRBJ1-1, with 10 bases lining up with TRBD1. The trim removed 6 bases at V and 5 bases at J, leaving 6 bases unmatched. The CDR3 is 14 residues long. In germline, CDR1 is MDHEN, CDR2 SYDVKM. The CDR3 is CASRLGQGLTEAFF. The CDR3 DNA follows: TGTGCCAGCAGGCTGGGACAGGGGTTGACTGAAGCTTTCTTT.